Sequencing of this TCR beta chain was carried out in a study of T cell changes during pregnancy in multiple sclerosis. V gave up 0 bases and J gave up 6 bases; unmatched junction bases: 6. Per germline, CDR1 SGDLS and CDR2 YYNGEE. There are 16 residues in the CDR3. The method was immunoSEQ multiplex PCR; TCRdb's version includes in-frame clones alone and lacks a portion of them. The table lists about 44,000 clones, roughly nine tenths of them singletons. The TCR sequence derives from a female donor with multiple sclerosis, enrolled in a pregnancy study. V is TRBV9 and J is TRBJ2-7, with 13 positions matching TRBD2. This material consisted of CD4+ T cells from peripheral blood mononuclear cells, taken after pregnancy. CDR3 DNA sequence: TGTGCCAGCAGCGTAGGACTAGCGGGAGGTCTCGCCGAGCAGTACTTC. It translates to CASSVGLAGGLAEQYF.